This is a list of T cell receptor beta chains from one sample in a study of beta chain features in type 1 diabetes. This table comes from immunoSEQ multiplex PCR, and its TCRdb copy is limited to in-frame clones, with some not included. The sample carries roughly 300,000 clones, around 15% recorded once. The sequenced material came from central memory CD4+ T cells from blood. These TCRs come from a man aged 30 to 39 in good health. Each CDR3 is given with its conserved first and last residue. The D gene is left open where the match is weak. Size is omitted from some rows. Given values are once, few, many or a class for expanded clones.

NA	TRBJ2-1	TRBD1	TRBV2	CASSEVTGGTDEQFF	TGTGCCAGCAGTGAAGTGACAGGGGGTACCGATGAGCAGTTCTTC
many	TRBJ2-1	NA	TRBV4-1	CASSQGAAGPPNEQFF	TGCGCCAGCAGCCAAGGCGCCGCCGGACCGCCCAATGAGCAGTTCTTC
NA	TRBJ2-1	NA	TRBV27	CASSARTFMNEQFF	TGTGCCAGCAGTGCGAGGACTTTCATGAATGAGCAGTTCTTC
NA	TRBJ2-1	NA	TRBV29-1	CSVRGTLEQFF	TGCAGCGTGCGCGGGACATTGGAGCAGTTCTTC
NA	TRBJ2-7	NA	TRBV7-9	CASSVVYEQYF	TGTGCCAGCAGCGTTGTGTACGAGCAGTACTTC
few	TRBJ1-1	NA	TRBV15	CATSRDTVNTEAFF	TGTGCCACCAGCAGAGATACGGTGAACACTGAAGCTTTCTTT
NA	TRBJ1-2	NA	TRBV2	CASQDASYTF	TGTGCCAGCCAGGATGCCTCCTACACCTTC
NA	TRBJ1-1	NA	TRBV11-3	CASSLNGKEAFF	TGTGCCAGCAGCTTAAATGGCAAGGAAGCTTTCTTT
few	TRBJ1-6	NA	TRBV5-4	CASSLTQNSPLHF	TGTGCCAGCAGCTTGACACAAAATTCACCCCTCCACTTT
NA	TRBJ2-3	NA	TRBV7-2	CASRGPNSQGDTQYF	TGTGCCAGCAGGGGCCCGAATAGCCAGGGGGATACGCAGTATTTT
NA	TRBJ2-5	TRBD2	TRBV7-6	CASSLSGIAPETQYF	TGTGCCAGCAGCCTTAGCGGGATAGCCCCAGAGACCCAGTACTTC
NA	TRBJ2-5	NA	TRBV6-6	CASKNTETQYF	TGTGCCAGCAAAAACACGGAGACCCAGTACTTC
NA	TRBJ1-1	NA	TRBV2	CASRPGRMNTEAFF	TGTGCCAGCAGGCCGGGACGGATGAACACTGAAGCTTTCTTT
many	TRBJ2-1	NA	TRBV18	CASSPRETHEQFF	TGTGCCAGCTCACCACGCGAGACCCATGAGCAGTTCTTC
NA	TRBJ2-3	TRBD1	TRBV6-5	CASTSGTATDTQYF	TGTGCCAGCACCTCCGGGACAGCGACAGATACGCAGTATTTT
few	TRBJ2-2	NA	TRBV5-4	CASSQATQNTGELFF	TGTGCCAGCAGCCAAGCCACACAGAACACCGGGGAGCTGTTTTTT
NA	TRBJ2-5	NA	TRBV7-3	CASSRSRDETQYF	TGTGCCAGCAGCCGGTCCCGGGACGAGACCCAGTACTTC
few	TRBJ2-2	NA	TRBV7-2	CASSRRDGGELFF	TGTGCCAGCAGCCGCCGGGACGGCGGGGAGCTGTTTTTT
few	TRBJ1-1	NA	TRBV30	CAWSVPFMSPNTEAFF	TGTGCCTGGAGTGTACCCTTTATGTCTCCGAACACTGAAGCTTTCTTT
few	TRBJ1-5	NA	TRBV19	CASTGISNQPQHF	TGTGCCAGTACGGGGATTAGCAATCAGCCCCAGCATTTT
few	TRBJ2-3	NA	TRBV11-2	CASSLADTQYF	TGTGCCAGCAGCTTAGCGGATACGCAGTATTTT
NA	TRBJ1-6	TRBD1	TRBV7-9	CASSFRDSAPLHF	TGTGCCAGCAGCTTTCGGGACAGTGCACCCCTCCACTTT
few	TRBJ2-1	NA	TRBV6-5	CASSYNGGEQFF	TGTGCCAGCAGTTATAATGGTGGCGAGCAGTTCTTC
NA	TRBJ1-1	TRBD1	TRBV7-8	CASSPDRGRGGTEAFF	TGTGCCAGCAGCCCAGACAGGGGGCGAGGAGGCACTGAAGCTTTCTTT
NA	TRBJ2-2	NA	TRBV5-6	CASSFTGTGELFF	TGTGCCAGCAGCTTTACGGGCACCGGGGAGCTGTTTTTT
few	TRBJ2-1	TRBD2	TRBV5-1	CASSLGTSSNEQFF	TGCGCCAGCAGCCTCGGGACTAGTAGCAATGAGCAGTTCTTC
NA	TRBJ1-5	NA	TRBV30	CAWSKGSNQPQHF	TGTGCCTGGAGTAAGGGTAGCAATCAGCCCCAGCATTTT
few	TRBJ2-7	NA	TRBV9	CASSVGSMGEEQYF	TGTGCCAGCAGCGTAGGGTCCATGGGGGAAGAGCAGTACTTC
few	TRBJ1-2	NA	TRBV14	CASSQVSSAYGYTF	TGTGCCAGCAGCCAAGTCTCGAGTGCCTATGGCTACACCTTC
many	TRBJ1-1	TRBD1	TRBV14	CASSQLRQGGTEAFF	TGTGCCAGCAGCCAATTAAGACAGGGTGGCACTGAAGCTTTCTTT
NA	TRBJ2-5	NA	TRBV9	CASSGTTRVGETQYF	TGTGCCAGCAGCGGGACAACCAGGGTCGGGGAGACCCAGTACTTC
NA	TRBJ2-1	NA	TRBV2	CASREYNEQFF	TGTGCCAGCAGGGAATACAATGAGCAGTTCTTC
few	TRBJ1-1	NA	TRBV30	CAWTNLRRGHPFF	TGTGCCTGGACTAATCTTCGACGGGGACACCCTTTCTTT
few	TRBJ2-7	NA	TRBV2	CASSDGGNTYEQYF	TGTGCCAGCAGTGACGGGGGTAACACCTACGAGCAGTACTTC
NA	TRBJ2-3	NA	TRBV6-5	CASSYTTSTDTQYF	TGTGCCAGCAGTTACACCACGAGCACAGATACGCAGTATTTT
NA	TRBJ2-1	NA	TRBV5-1	CASSRGGGQSGEFF	TGCGCCAGCTCCCGCGGAGGCGGGCAGTCGGGGGAGTTCTTC